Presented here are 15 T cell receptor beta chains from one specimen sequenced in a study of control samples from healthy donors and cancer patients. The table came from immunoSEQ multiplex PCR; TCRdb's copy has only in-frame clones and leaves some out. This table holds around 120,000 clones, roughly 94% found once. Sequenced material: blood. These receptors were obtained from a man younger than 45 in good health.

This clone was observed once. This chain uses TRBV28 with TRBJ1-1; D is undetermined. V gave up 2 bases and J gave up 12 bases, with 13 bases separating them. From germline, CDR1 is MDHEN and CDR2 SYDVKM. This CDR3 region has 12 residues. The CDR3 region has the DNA TGTGCCAGCAGTTTAATCCTAGGCCACTCTTTCTTT. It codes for CASSLILGHSFF.

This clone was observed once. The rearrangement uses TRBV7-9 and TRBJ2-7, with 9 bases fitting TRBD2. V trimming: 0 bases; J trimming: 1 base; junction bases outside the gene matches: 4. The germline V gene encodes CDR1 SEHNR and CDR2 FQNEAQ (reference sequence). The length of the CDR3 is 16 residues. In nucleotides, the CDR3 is TGTGCCAGCAGCTTAGCGCCTAGCGGGGTGTCCTACGAGCAGTACTTC. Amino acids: CASSLAPSGVSYEQYF.

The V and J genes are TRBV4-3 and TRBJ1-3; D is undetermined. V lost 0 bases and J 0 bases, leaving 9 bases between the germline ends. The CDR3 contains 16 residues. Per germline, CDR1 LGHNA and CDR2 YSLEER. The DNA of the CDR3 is TGCGCCAGCAGCCAAGAGAGCCAGCTCTCTGGAAACACCATATATTTT. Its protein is CASSQESQLSGNTIYF.

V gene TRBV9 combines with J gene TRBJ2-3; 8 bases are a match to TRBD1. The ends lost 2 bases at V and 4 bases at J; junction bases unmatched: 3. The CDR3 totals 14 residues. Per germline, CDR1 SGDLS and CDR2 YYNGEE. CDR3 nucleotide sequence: TGTGCCAGCAGCGTCGGACAGGGCCCAGATACGCAGTATTTT. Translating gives CASSVGQGPDTQYF.

CDR3 in amino acids: CASSPGGLAGGPGGELFF. In DNA form, the CDR3 reads TGCGCCAGCAGCCCCGGGGGGCTAGCGGGGGGCCCTGGCGGGGAGCTGTTTTTT. The chain has TRBV5-1 and TRBJ2-2, with 11 bases matching TRBD2. CDR1 and CDR2 from the germline V gene are SGHRS and YFSETQ. V lost 4 bases, J lost 7 bases, and 15 bases stayed unmatched. The CDR3 is 18 amino acids.

This CDR3 reads CASSPNGQGRDNTEAFF. The CDR3 nucleotides are TGTGCCAGCTCACCGAACGGACAGGGACGGGACAACACTGAAGCTTTCTTT. V gene TRBV18 combines with J gene TRBJ1-1, with TRBD1 matching 8 bases. This CDR3 spans 17 amino acids. With V trimmed by 3 bases and J by 2 bases, 11 bases remained unmatched. Germline V gene lookup returns CDR1 KGHSH and CDR2 LQKENI.

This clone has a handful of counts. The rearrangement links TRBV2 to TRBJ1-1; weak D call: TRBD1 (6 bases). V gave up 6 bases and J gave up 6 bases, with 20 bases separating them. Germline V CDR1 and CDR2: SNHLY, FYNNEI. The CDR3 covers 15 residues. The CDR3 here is CASRLRQAGTAEAFF. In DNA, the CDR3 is TGTGCCAGCAGGCTTCGACAGGCAGGGACTGCTGAAGCTTTCTTT.

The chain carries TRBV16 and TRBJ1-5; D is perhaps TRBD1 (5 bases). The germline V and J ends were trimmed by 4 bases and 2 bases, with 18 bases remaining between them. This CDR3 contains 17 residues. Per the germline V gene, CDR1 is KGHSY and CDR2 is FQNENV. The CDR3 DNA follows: TGTGCCAGCAGCCGTTCCGTCGGGACTGGGGGCAATCAGCCCCAGCATTTT. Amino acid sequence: CASSRSVGTGGNQPQHF.

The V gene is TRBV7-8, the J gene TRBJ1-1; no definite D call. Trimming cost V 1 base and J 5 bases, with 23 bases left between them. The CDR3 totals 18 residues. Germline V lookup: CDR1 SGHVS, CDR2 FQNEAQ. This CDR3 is CASSLGRVRPLRGTEAFF. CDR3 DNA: TGTGCCAGCAGCTTAGGGCGGGTACGGCCTTTGCGCGGGACTGAAGCTTTCTTT.

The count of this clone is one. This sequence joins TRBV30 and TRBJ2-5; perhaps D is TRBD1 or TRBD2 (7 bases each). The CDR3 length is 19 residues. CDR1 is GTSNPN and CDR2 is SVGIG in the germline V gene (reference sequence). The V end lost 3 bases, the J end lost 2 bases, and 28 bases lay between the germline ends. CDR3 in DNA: TGTGCCTGGAGAGACAGGGTGGTGATATCGGGGGGCGGTCAAGAGACCCAGTACTTC. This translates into CAWRDRVVISGGGQETQYF.

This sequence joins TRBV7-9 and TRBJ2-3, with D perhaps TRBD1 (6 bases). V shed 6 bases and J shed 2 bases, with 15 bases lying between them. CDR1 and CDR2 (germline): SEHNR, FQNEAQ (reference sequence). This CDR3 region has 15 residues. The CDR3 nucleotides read TGTGCCAGCAGGCAAACAGGGTCCTACACAGATACGCAGTATTTT. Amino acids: CASRQTGSYTDTQYF.

CDR3 nucleotide sequence: TGCGCCAGCAGCTTCGGGACTAGCGGGGGGCCTAGCACAGATACGCAGTATTTT. It specifies CASSFGTSGGPSTDTQYF. V usage is TRBV5-1 and J usage is TRBJ2-3; 15 bases line up with TRBD2. The junction had 4 bases not matched to a gene; V was cut back by 2 bases and J by 0 bases. Germline-derived CDR1 and CDR2 are SGHRS and YFSETQ. The length of the CDR3 is 18 residues.

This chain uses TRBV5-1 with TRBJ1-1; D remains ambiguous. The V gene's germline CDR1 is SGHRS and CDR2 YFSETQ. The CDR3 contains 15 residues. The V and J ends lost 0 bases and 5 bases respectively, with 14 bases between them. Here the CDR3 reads CASSLAGSGWTEAFF. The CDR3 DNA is TGCGCCAGCAGCTTGGCCGGGTCAGGATGGACTGAAGCTTTCTTT.

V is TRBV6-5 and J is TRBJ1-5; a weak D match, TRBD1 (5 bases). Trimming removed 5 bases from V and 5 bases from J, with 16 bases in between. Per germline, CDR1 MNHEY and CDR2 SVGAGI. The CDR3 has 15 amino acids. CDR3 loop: CASSTGSGRDQPQHF. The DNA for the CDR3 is TGTGCCAGCAGTACGGGGTCAGGGAGGGATCAGCCCCAGCATTTT.

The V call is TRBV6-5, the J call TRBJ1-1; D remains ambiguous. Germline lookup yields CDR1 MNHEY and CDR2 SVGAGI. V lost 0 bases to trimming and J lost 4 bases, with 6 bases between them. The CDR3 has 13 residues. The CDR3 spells CASSYSRGTEAFF. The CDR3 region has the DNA TGTGCCAGCAGTTACTCCCGGGGCACTGAAGCTTTCTTT.